The TCR beta chain under discussion was sequenced for a study of blood T cell repertoires in COVID-19. Background on the study: The origin of the acute and convalescent COVID-19 samples was the United States, Italy and Spain. PBMCs, B-cell-depleted T cells, or T cells provided the cDNA or gDNA that made up the material.

Authors' methods: Reference gene primer amplification in the assay estimated nucleated cell counts. TCRdb's table, derived via immunoSEQ multiplex PCR, lists solely in-frame clones and lacks some. The V and J calls and clone size were taken over from that table, and D and trimming were inferred from the DNA. The sample holds about 150,000 clones, roughly four fifths seen once. CDR1 is LNHDA, CDR2 SQIVND, per germline (reference sequence). V gave up 5 bases and J gave up 7 bases, with 12 bases separating them. The length of the CDR3 is 13 residues. This clonotype was sampled from a man of 80 years or more with acute or convalescent COVID-19. What was sequenced was peripheral blood. The V and J genes are TRBV19 and TRBJ1-5; no clear D. The chain's CDR3 is CASSSQEGQPQHF. The CDR3 nucleotides read TGTGCCAGTAGTTCCCAAGAGGGCCAGCCCCAGCATTTT.